The 18 T cell receptor beta chains reported below all come from one sample, sequenced in a study of blood T cells in healthy people across ages (dated by TCRdb to between 2015 and 2016). The library was prepared using 5' RACE. TCRdb lists the instrument as Illumina HiSeq 2500. A second PCR of about 6 to 11 cycles was performed with a sample-barcoded 5' primer and a J-beta primer mix. TCRdb reprocessing: public reads trimmed at Q25 with fastp, clones called with MiXCR, in-frame beta chains kept. Each entry merges the rows of one CDR3 protein and shows their most common DNA and genes. In this sample the table shows more than 700,000 distinct CDR3 sequences, approximately 53% of which occur a single time. Roughly 37% of the sample is taken by the ten largest. Sequences were obtained from blood. These receptors were taken from a man at least 80 years old in good health.

This clonotype was seen ten or more times. The chain links TRBV29-1 to TRBJ2-7; TRBD1 agrees at 7 bases. V was pared by 7 bases and J by 3 bases, with 3 bases of the junction left unmatched. Per the germline V gene, CDR1 is SQVTM and CDR2 is ANQGSEA. This CDR3 spans 11 amino acids. CDR3 in amino acids: CSAGTDYEQYF. The CDR3 DNA is TGCAGCGCCGGGACAGACTACGAGCAGTACTTC.

This clonotype has just a few counts. This chain links TRBV28 with TRBJ1-1; D gene unclear. Germline assignment: CDR1 MDHEN and CDR2 SYDVKM. This CDR3 region has 13 residues. The V and J ends lost 3 bases and 4 bases respectively, with 9 bases between them. CDR3 sequence (DNA): TGTGCCAGCAGTTTTAGAGGAAGCACTGAAGCTTTCTTT. Amino acids: CASSFRGSTEAFF.

J is TRBJ2-7 and V is TRBV20-1, with 8 nucleotides matching TRBD1. V shed 3 bases and J 1 base; nucleotides not matched to a gene: 5. The CDR3 runs 14 residues. CDR1 is DFQATT and CDR2 is SNEGSKA in the germline V gene (reference sequence). CDR3: CSASWDRTSYEQYF. The CDR3 region has the DNA TGCAGTGCTAGTTGGGACAGGACTTCCTACGAGCAGTACTTC.

As concerns this clonotype: This may stem from a read error, because a much larger clone lies one nucleotide away. CDR3 amino acids: CASSLVGSGYEQCF. The CDR3 region has the DNA TGTGCCAGCAGCTTAGTTGGCAGCGGGTACGAGCAGTGCTTC. This chain links TRBV7-9 with TRBJ2-4; D may be TRBD2 (6 bases). CDR3 length: 14 residues. The V gene's germline CDR1 is SEHNR and CDR2 FQNEAQ (reference sequence).

The chain joins TRBV29-1 to TRBJ2-5, with D possibly TRBD1 on 6 matching bases. V dropped 7 bases and J dropped 5 bases, with 14 bases sitting between them. The CDR3 length is 12 residues. CDR1 is SQVTM, CDR2 ANQGSEA, per germline. The chain's CDR3 is CSELRGAETQYF. CDR3 nucleotide sequence: TGCAGCGAACTCAGGGGTGCGGAGACCCAGTACTTC.

The rearrangement joins TRBV2 to TRBJ2-4; no clear D. With the DNA end fitting TRBJ2-7 better, the J assignment may be wrong. This CDR3 has 11 residues. Germline CDR1 and CDR2: SNHLY and FYNNEI. CDR3 protein: CASSPYDEQYF. The CDR3 DNA reads TGTGCCAGCAGTCCCTATGACGAGCAGTACTTC.

The rearrangement links TRBV15 to TRBJ1-1, with D possibly TRBD1 on 5 matching bases. Germline-derived CDR1 and CDR2 are LNHNV and YYDKDF (reference sequence). This CDR3 comprises 13 residues. Trimming pared 8 bases from V and 1 base from J, leaving 11 bases between. This chain's CDR3 is CATGGQGNTEAFF. The CDR3 DNA reads TGTGCCACCGGCGGACAAGGGAACACTGAAGCTTTCTTT.

This chain joins TRBV27 and TRBJ2-7; 7 bases fit TRBD2. With V trimmed by 5 bases and J by 7 bases, 14 bases remained unmatched. CDR3 length: 15 amino acids. Germline CDR1 reads MNHEY; CDR2 reads SMNVEV (reference sequence). In DNA, the CDR3 is TGTGCCAGCAGTGCGCTTGGGGGGAGGGCGAATGAGCAGTACTTC. It encodes CASSALGGRANEQYF.

This chain joins TRBV7-3 and TRBJ2-4; D could derive from TRBD1 or TRBD2 (6 bases each). The assigned J gene may be wrong: the sequence end matches TRBJ2-7 better. The CDR3 length is 13 residues. Germline values: CDR1 SGHTA, CDR2 FQGTGA. Here the CDR3 DNA reads TGTGCCAGCCCTCCGGAGGGGGGCTACGAGCAGTACTTC. Its translation is CASPPEGGYEQYF.

The V call is TRBV27, the J call TRBJ2-3, with 7 bases lining up with TRBD2. The CDR3 length is 14 residues. J was trimmed by 6 bases and V by 3 bases; bases with no gene match: 6. The germline gives CDR1 MNHEY, CDR2 SMNVEV (reference sequence). The CDR3 loop is CASSFGVGGDTQYF. CDR3 DNA: TGTGCCAGCAGTTTTGGGGTGGGGGGGGATACGCAGTATTTT.

The chain combines TRBV7-2 with TRBJ2-2; TRBD2 matches at 10 bases. This CDR3 is 17 amino acids long. Per germline, CDR1 SGHTA and CDR2 FQGNSA. V was clipped by 1 base and J by 5 bases; unmatched bases: 7. For the CDR3, the DNA is TGTGCCAGCAGCTTAGAGGCTAGCGGGAGCCAAACCGGGGAGCTGTTTTTT. Protein: CASSLEASGSQTGELFF.

This chain connects TRBV12-5 to TRBJ2-3, with no clear D. Germline V lookup: CDR1 LGHNT, CDR2 FRNRAP. V gave up 0 bases and J gave up 14 bases, with 24 bases separating them. The CDR3 loop spans 16 amino acids. The CDR3 region has the DNA TGTGCTAGTGGTTTGGTACTCCTGGGGAAGCACAGATACGCGTATTTT. The encoded protein is CASGLVLLGKHRYAYF.

The rearrangement links TRBV7-9 to TRBJ2-2; TRBD2 agrees at 13 bases. V was clipped by 1 base and J by 0 bases; unmatched bases: 5. In germline, CDR1 is SEHNR, CDR2 FQNEAQ (reference sequence). CDR3 length: 19 residues. The CDR3 nucleotides are TGTGCCAGCAGCTTAGGAGGGACTAGCGGGACCTCGAACACCGGGGAGCTGTTTTTT. Amino acid sequence: CASSLGGTSGTSNTGELFF.

The sample holds a few counts of this clonotype. The chain recombines TRBV20-1 with TRBJ2-7, with 7 bases that match TRBD1. The CDR3 sequence is 14 residues long. Germline CDR1 is DFQATT and CDR2 is SNEGSKA (reference sequence). Losses at the gene ends were 4 bases for V and 7 bases for J; bases not matched to a gene: 13. The CDR3 loop is CSATLGGAVGEQYF. Here the CDR3 DNA reads TGCAGTGCTACCCTAGGGGGCGCGGTGGGGGAGCAGTACTTC.

A remark on this clonotype: A much larger clone differs by one base, so this may be a read error. The chain has TRBV5-1 and TRBJ2-1; TRBD2 matches 10 bases. Germline CDR1 reads SGHRS; CDR2 reads YFSETQ. The CDR3 runs 16 residues. The CDR3, as DNA: TGCGCCAGCGGCTTGTTGGCTAGCGGGAGTGGCAATGAGCAGTTCTTC. This codes for CASGLLASGSGNEQFF.

This clonotype turned up a few times. The V call is TRBV27, the J call TRBJ2-3, with TRBD2 matching 7 bases. Germline lookup yields CDR1 MNHEY and CDR2 SMNVEV (reference sequence). Trimming cost V 5 bases and J 0 bases; bases outside gene matches: 14. The CDR3 extends over 18 amino acids. In DNA, the CDR3 is TGTGCCAGCAGTCCAGGACTAGGGCGGCACGCGAGCACAGATACGCAGTATTTT. Its protein is CASSPGLGRHASTDTQYF.

J is TRBJ2-1 and V is TRBV6-5; no reliable D call. The CDR3 extends over 12 amino acids. V gave up 6 bases and J gave up 8 bases, with 11 bases separating them. CDR1 is MNHEY, CDR2 SVGAGI, per germline. This CDR3 reads CASSRNAHEQFF. The CDR3 DNA follows: TGTGCCAGCAGCAGAAACGCCCATGAGCAGTTCTTC.

The V gene is TRBV27, the J gene TRBJ2-1; D might be TRBD2 (5 bases). Trimming stripped 1 base from V and 8 bases from J, with 15 bases between. The CDR3 length is 15 residues. Germline CDR1 reads MNHEY; CDR2 reads SMNVEV (reference sequence). The CDR3 region has the DNA TGTGCCAGCAGTTTATGGGTACTAGGATCGCATGAGCAGTTCTTC. It specifies CASSLWVLGSHEQFF.